Below are 13 T cell receptor beta chains sequenced from a single sample in a study of T-cell memory formation after mild COVID-19. MiXCR, run by TCRdb on the 5' RACE reads, gives a single entry per CDR3 protein. The repertoire consists of more than 80,000 distinct CDR3 sequences, with over 15% occurring once and the leading ten covering less than 35%. What was sequenced was PBMCs or a T cell subset sorted from them (not recorded which). These receptors were obtained from an adult woman who had mild COVID-19 (a few samples of this study predate the infection). Cell type and time point are not known.

The J gene is TRBJ2-7, the V gene TRBV29-1; D could derive from TRBD1 or TRBD2 (5 bases each). CDR1 and CDR2 from the germline V gene are SQVTM and ANQGSEA. CDR3 length: 11 amino acids. Trimming pared 4 bases from V and 5 bases from J, leaving 9 bases between. The CDR3 is CSVGGSDEQYF. Written as DNA, the CDR3 is TGCAGCGTTGGGGGGTCGGACGAGCAGTACTTC.

The genes are TRBV7-8 and TRBJ1-5; 10 nucleotides line up with TRBD1. V dropped 3 bases and J dropped 2; count of bases not matched to a gene: 13. The germline gives CDR1 SGHVS, CDR2 FQNEAQ. There are 19 residues in the CDR3. The chain's CDR3 is CASSLLGGQGFSGNQPQHF. CDR3 sequence (DNA): TGTGCCAGCAGCTTGCTGGGGGGACAGGGGTTCAGTGGCAATCAGCCCCAGCATTTT.

This clonotype was counted between two and nine times. The V and J genes are TRBV9 and TRBJ2-7, with D uncertain. The CDR3 contains 13 residues. Trimming shortened V by 1 base and J by 7 bases, and 12 bases separated the two germline ends. Germline V CDR1 and CDR2: SGDLS, YYNGEE. This CDR3 reads CASSVSSTQEQYF. CDR3 sequence (DNA): TGTGCCAGCAGCGTATCCTCAACTCAAGAGCAGTACTTC. Looking up the rest from reference TRBV9 and TRBJ2-7 gives the full variable domain: DSGVTQTPKHLITATGQRVTLRCSPRSGDLSVYWYQQSLDQGLQFLIQYYNGEERAKGNILERFSAQQFPDLHSELNLSSLELGDSALYFCASSVSSTQEQYFGPGTRLTVT.

This clonotype came up a few times. The V and J genes are TRBV15 and TRBJ2-3; 9 bases map to TRBD2. Germline V gene data show CDR1 as LNHNV and CDR2 as YYDKDF (reference sequence). J was trimmed by 7 bases and V by 9 bases; bases with no gene match: 14. CDR3 size: 15 residues. This CDR3 reads CATTDRASGVYTQYF. The CDR3 DNA reads TGTGCCACAACCGACAGGGCTAGCGGGGTTTATACGCAGTATTTT. The variable domain in full, with the rest retrieved from reference TRBV15 and TRBJ2-3, is DAMVIQNPRYQVTQFGKPVTLSCSQTLNHNVMYWYQQKSSQAPKLLFHYYDKDFNNEADTPDNFQSRRPNTSFCFLDIRSPGLGDTAMYLCATTDRASGVYTQYFGPGTRLTVL.

In its sample, this clonotype was seen a few times. The chain uses TRBV12-3 or TRBV12-4 and TRBJ2-3; 11 nucleotides match TRBD2. This CDR3 region has 15 residues. Trimming at V came to 5 bases and at J to 1 base, leaving 2 bases not matched to a gene. Here the CDR3 reads CASSATSGGTDTQYF. The CDR3 DNA sequence: TGTGCCAGCAGTGCGACTAGCGGGGGCACAGATACGCAGTATTTT.

The chain's CDR3 is CASSLTSGSSYEQYF. The CDR3 coding sequence is TGCGCCAGCAGCTTGACTAGCGGGAGCTCCTACGAGCAGTACTTC. The chain is built from TRBV5-1 and TRBJ2-7, with 11 bases lining up with TRBD2. This CDR3 has 15 residues. Germline-derived CDR1 and CDR2 are SGHRS and YFSETQ. V shed 1 base, J shed 0 bases, and the junction held 0 bases outside the gene matches.

V usage is TRBV5-5 and J usage is TRBJ1-2; 10 bases align to TRBD1. The CDR3 is made up of 16 amino acids. From germline, CDR1 is SGHKS and CDR2 YYEKEE (reference sequence). With 4 bases clipped from V and 2 bases from J, the junction kept 8 bases outside the gene matches. The chain's CDR3 is CASSQLTGGRNYGYTF. The CDR3 region has the DNA TGTGCCAGCAGCCAACTGACAGGGGGCAGGAACTATGGCTACACCTTC.

The chain couples TRBV7-2 to TRBJ2-2; TRBD1 might be the D (5 bases). The ends were cut back, 2 bases at V and 10 bases at J, with 20 bases in the middle. The germline gives CDR1 SGHTA, CDR2 FQGNSA. The CDR3 has 16 amino acids. The CDR3, as DNA: TGTGCCAGCAGCTTATATTTGACAGACCCGGATGAGGAGCTGTTTTTT. This codes for CASSLYLTDPDEELFF. The complete variable domain, with remaining parts taken from reference TRBV7-2 and TRBJ2-2, reads GAGVSQSPSNKVTEKGKDVELRCDPISGHTALYWYRQSLGQGLEFLIYFQGNSAPDKSGLPSDRFSAERTGGSVSTLTIQRTQQEDSAVYLCASSLYLTDPDEELFFGEGSRLTVL.

This clonotype was seen more than once but under ten times. V and J are TRBV12-3 or TRBV12-4 and TRBJ2-5; the D gene is possibly TRBD2 (5 bases). The CDR3 extends over 12 amino acids. Trimming stripped 8 bases from V and 5 bases from J, with 12 bases between. The CDR3 DNA is TGTGCCAGCCGACCCTCGGGGGAGACCCAGTACTTC. Encoded protein: CASRPSGETQYF.

The chain couples TRBV7-3 to TRBJ2-2; 15 bases agree with TRBD2. Germline CDR1 SGHTA, CDR2 FQGTGA. Trimming took 0 bases from V and 7 from J; bases not matched to a gene: 3. The CDR3 is made up of 17 amino acids. CDR3 residues: CASSLTGLAGGVGELFF. In nucleotides, the CDR3 is TGTGCCAGCAGCTTAACGGGACTAGCGGGAGGTGTCGGGGAGCTGTTTTTT.

This clonotype occurred a few times. The junction does not match germline at one end; this may be a read error. V gene TRBV2 combines with J gene TRBJ2-5; TRBD1 is a possible D gene (6 bases). This CDR3 contains 14 residues. Germline CDR1 SNHLY, CDR2 FYNNEI. The CDR3 loop is CASSEGHDTLEGGF. Here the CDR3 DNA reads TGTGCCAGCAGTGAGGGACACGACACACTCGAAGGGGGCTTC.

This clonotype came up many times. The rearrangement links TRBV18 to TRBJ2-3; D not certain. CDR3 length equals 14 residues. V gave up 4 bases and J gave up 2 bases, with 10 bases separating them. Per germline, CDR1 KGHSH and CDR2 LQKENI. The CDR3 DNA reads TGTGCCAGCTCACTCTCAGGAAACACAGATACGCAGTATTTT. It is translated as CASSLSGNTDTQYF.

This clonotype appeared a few times. V gene TRBV11-2 combines with J gene TRBJ2-5, with a tentative D call TRBD2 (5 bases). CDR3 length: 14 residues. CDR1 is SGHAT, CDR2 FQNNGV, per germline. The V gene lost 3 bases and the J gene lost 4 bases, with 12 bases spanning the gap. CDR3 region: CASSFFTGSETQYF. CDR3 coding DNA: TGTGCCAGCAGCTTTTTCACGGGGTCAGAGACCCAGTACTTC.